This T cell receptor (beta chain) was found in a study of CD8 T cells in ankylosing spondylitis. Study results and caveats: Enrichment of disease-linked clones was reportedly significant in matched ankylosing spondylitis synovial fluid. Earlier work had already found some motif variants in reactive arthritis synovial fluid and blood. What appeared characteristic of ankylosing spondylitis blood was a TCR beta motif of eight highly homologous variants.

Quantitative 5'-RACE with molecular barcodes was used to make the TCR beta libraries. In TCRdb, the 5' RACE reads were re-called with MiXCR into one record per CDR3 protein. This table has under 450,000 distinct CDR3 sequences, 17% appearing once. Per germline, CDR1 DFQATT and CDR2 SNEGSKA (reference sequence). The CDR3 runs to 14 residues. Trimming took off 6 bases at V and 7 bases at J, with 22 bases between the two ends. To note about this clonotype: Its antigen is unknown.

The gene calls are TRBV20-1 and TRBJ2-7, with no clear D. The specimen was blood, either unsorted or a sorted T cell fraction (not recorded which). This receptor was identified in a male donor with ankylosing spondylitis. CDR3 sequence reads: CSADGSWGRREQYF. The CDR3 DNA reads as TGCAGTGCGGACGGTTCGTGGGGAAGGCGTGAGCAGTACTTC.